These 28 T cell receptor beta chains share one sample of origin, sequenced in a study of PD-1 blockade in classical Hodgkin lymphoma. Described time point: cycle 4 day 1 (C4D1), after 6 weeks of nivolumab. The patients all showed relapse after autologous stem cell transplantation, while their brentuximab vedotin exposure varied. The method was immunoSEQ multiplex PCR; TCRdb's version includes in-frame clones alone and lacks a portion of them. Of around 93,000 clones in the sample, about three quarters were seen once. The sequenced sample was peripheral blood mononuclear cells (PBMCs), obtained before the fourth cycle of nivolumab. The receptors here all came from a human donor with classical Hodgkin lymphoma.

The J gene is TRBJ1-1, the V gene TRBV27; tentative D call: TRBD1 (6 bases). Germline CDR1 is MNHEY and CDR2 is SMNVEV (reference sequence). This CDR3 is built from 15 residues. V was pared by 1 base and J by 3 bases, with 12 bases between. The CDR3 protein is CASSLLRTADTEAFF. DNA of the CDR3: TGTGCCAGCAGTTTATTACGGACAGCAGACACTGAAGCTTTCTTT.

The chain carries TRBV4-2 and TRBJ2-6, with 8 bases lining up with TRBD2. The CDR3 totals 17 residues. V was clipped by 4 bases and J by 4 bases; unmatched bases: 9. Germline V lookup: CDR1 LGHNA, CDR2 YNFKEQ. The CDR3 reads CASSPGLAGSGANVLTF. Here the CDR3 DNA reads TGTGCCAGCAGCCCTGGGTTAGCGGGGTCGGGGGCCAACGTCCTGACTTTC.

The V call is TRBV27, the J call TRBJ1-1, with TRBD1 identical over 9 bases. Germline loops: CDR1 MNHEY, CDR2 SMNVEV (reference sequence). Germline trimming cut 5 bases from V and 6 bases from J; bases unmatched to any gene: 7. CDR3 length equals 14 residues. The CDR3 sequence is CASSLLQGAAEAFF. CDR3 sequence (DNA): TGTGCCAGCAGTCTCCTACAGGGGGCAGCTGAAGCTTTCTTT.

The rearrangement joins TRBV16 to TRBJ2-2; D gene uncertain. The CDR3 spans 16 residues. In germline, CDR1 is KGHSY, CDR2 FQNENV. Trimming left V 4 bases short and J 0 bases short, with 12 bases between. The CDR3 here is CASSPFAGSNTGELFF. The CDR3 DNA is TGTGCCAGCAGCCCTTTTGCAGGATCGAACACCGGGGAGCTGTTTTTT.

About this clone: The junction does not match germline at one end; this may be a read error. CDR3 nucleotides: TGTGCCGGCAGGGGAGGCAGCTCCTACACCGGGGAGCTGTTTTTT. It translates to CAGRGGSSYTGELFF. This chain joins TRBV2 and TRBJ2-2; tentatively, D is TRBD1 or TRBD2 (6 bases each). Germline CDR1 is SNHLY and CDR2 is FYNNEI. CDR3 size: 15 residues.

V usage is TRBV10-3 and J usage is TRBJ2-6, with D uncertain. The V and J ends lost 3 bases and 2 bases respectively, with 5 bases between them. Germline CDR1 reads ENHRY; CDR2 reads SYGVKD. The CDR3 sequence is 14 residues long. The CDR3 reads CAISDAPGANVLTF. The DNA for the CDR3 is TGTGCCATCAGTGACGCACCTGGGGCCAACGTCCTGACTTTC.

V gene TRBV28 combines with J gene TRBJ1-5; no clear D gene. Trimming cost V 6 bases and J 1 base, with 13 bases left between them. The germline V gene has CDR1 MDHEN and CDR2 SYDVKM. The length of the CDR3 is 15 residues. Here the CDR3 DNA reads TGTGCCAGCAGCTCCCAGCGTGTCAGCAATCAGCCCCAGCATTTT. Its translation is CASSSQRVSNQPQHF.

The chain couples TRBV4-3 to TRBJ2-3, with D maybe TRBD1 (5 bases). Trimming cost V 3 bases and J 2 bases, with 9 bases left between them. Germline CDR1 is LGHNA and CDR2 is YSLEER. The CDR3 extends over 14 amino acids. For the CDR3, the DNA is TGCGCCAGCAGCCAGGGCAGGGTCACAGATACGCAGTATTTT. Translation: CASSQGRVTDTQYF.

The chain employs TRBV4-1 and TRBJ1-1; 7 bases align to TRBD1. Germline values: CDR1 MGHRA, CDR2 YSYEKL. The CDR3 runs 15 residues. The V segment lost 1 base and the J segment 4 bases; nucleotides outside the gene matches: 6. The CDR3 loop is CASSQVGRDSTEAFF. The CDR3 DNA is TGCGCCAGCAGCCAAGTTGGGCGGGACAGCACTGAAGCTTTCTTT.

The chain carries TRBV6-1 and TRBJ1-1; TRBD1 might be the D (6 bases). Germline loops: CDR1 MNHNS, CDR2 SASEGT. The CDR3 extends over 12 amino acids. V dropped 8 bases and J dropped 1 base, with 8 bases sitting between them. CDR3 nucleotides: TGTGCCAGCGTGGACAGGAACACTGAAGCTTTCTTT. Residues: CASVDRNTEAFF.

The chain employs TRBV7-2 and TRBJ2-1; 14 bases are a match to TRBD2. Trimming took 2 bases from V and 12 from J; bases not matched to a gene: 3. CDR3 length: 14 residues. Germline V gene sequence: CDR1 SGHTA, CDR2 FQGNSA. CDR3 in DNA: TGTGCCAGCAGCTTAATAGGACTAGCGGGGGGGCAGTTCTTC. Its protein is CASSLIGLAGGQFF.

J is TRBJ1-2 and V is TRBV7-2; a weak D match, TRBD1 (5 bases). V lost 0 bases and J lost 4, with 12 bases in between. The CDR3 length is 15 residues. Germline V lookup: CDR1 SGHTA, CDR2 FQGNSA. CDR3: CASSLARGFGYGYTF. CDR3 coding DNA: TGTGCCAGCAGCTTAGCGCGGGGGTTCGGCTATGGCTACACCTTC.

The rearrangement joins TRBV6-1 to TRBJ1-1; no firm D call. CDR1 is MNHNS, CDR2 SASEGT, per germline. The V end lost 11 bases, the J end lost 0 bases, and 16 bases lay between the germline ends. There are 14 residues in the CDR3. CDR3 amino acids: CASHAGPLNTEAFF. Here the CDR3 DNA reads TGTGCCTCCCATGCGGGTCCGCTGAACACTGAAGCTTTCTTT.

The rearrangement links TRBV12-5 to TRBJ2-5; D call uncertain. V was trimmed by 0 bases and J by 1 base, leaving 18 bases between them. The CDR3 is 18 residues long. CDR1 and CDR2 (germline): LGHNT, FRNRAP. The CDR3 DNA sequence: TGTGCTAGTGGTTTGGTACGAACGACAAGGCTTATCCAAGAGACCCAGTACTTC. It encodes CASGLVRTTRLIQETQYF.

J is TRBJ2-1 and V is TRBV19; D gene ambiguous. The CDR3 loop spans 18 amino acids. Trimming cost V 0 bases and J 9 bases, with 24 bases left between them. Germline V CDR1 and CDR2: LNHDA, SQIVND (reference sequence). The CDR3 is CASSIDSGLSEDTIEQFF. The CDR3 bases are TGTGCCAGTAGTATAGATTCGGGCCTCTCGGAAGATACAATTGAGCAGTTCTTC.

DNA for the CDR3: TGTGCCATTACAGGGCTTAGCAATCAGCCCCAGCATTTT. Protein: CAITGLSNQPQHF. The chain uses TRBV6-5 and TRBJ1-5, with D possibly TRBD1 on 6 matching bases. The CDR3 runs 13 residues. In germline, CDR1 is MNHEY, CDR2 SVGAGI. V was cut by 10 bases and J by 0 bases, with 10 bases left in between.

The chain employs TRBV19 and TRBJ2-7, with D tentatively TRBD1 or TRBD2 (5 bases each). Per the germline V gene, CDR1 is LNHDA and CDR2 is SQIVND (reference sequence). The CDR3 extends over 15 amino acids. Trimming took 4 bases from V and 2 from J, leaving 15 bases between them. DNA for the CDR3: TGTGCCAGTAGTACATCCCGGGACCCACCCTACGAGCAGTACTTC. Its protein product is CASSTSRDPPYEQYF. Together with reference TRBV19 and TRBJ2-7, the CDR3 gives the full variable domain: DGGITQSPKYLFRKEGQNVTLSCEQNLNHDAMYWYRQDPGQGLRLIYYSQIVNDFQKGDIAEGYSVSREKKESFPLTVTSAQKNPTAFYLCASSTSRDPPYEQYFGPGTRLTVT.

The CDR3 region has the DNA TGCGCCAGCAGCTTGGCTTCAGGGGTTGTAAACACCATATATTTT. It is translated as CASSLASGVVNTIYF. The genes are TRBV5-1 and TRBJ1-3; D possibly corresponds to TRBD1 (6 bases). V was pared by 0 bases and J by 6 bases, with 13 bases between. Germline V lookup: CDR1 SGHRS, CDR2 YFSETQ. The CDR3 loop spans 15 amino acids.

The chain recombines TRBV15 with TRBJ2-7; D is unclear. Trimming cost V 5 bases and J 3 bases, with 26 bases left between them. In germline, CDR1 is LNHNV, CDR2 YYDKDF (reference sequence). The CDR3 contains 18 residues. This CDR3 is CATSSTVAWLPANYEQYF. The CDR3 DNA reads as TGTGCCACCAGCTCGACCGTCGCCTGGTTACCTGCTAACTACGAGCAGTACTTC.

The chain links TRBV6-6 to TRBJ2-5; the D gene is possibly TRBD1 (5 bases). The J call is in doubt because the DNA end fits TRBJ2-7 better. The CDR3 spans 13 residues. Germline V gene data show CDR1 as MNHNY and CDR2 as SVGAGI (reference sequence). CDR3 sequence reads: CASSYRGTYEQYF. In DNA, the CDR3 is TGTGCCAGCAGTTACAGGGGTACCTACGAGCAGTACTTC.

V gene TRBV25-1 combines with J gene TRBJ2-2; 8 bases align to TRBD2. The CDR3 is 15 residues long. CDR1 is MGHDK, CDR2 SYGVNS, per germline. V shed 5 bases and J 6 bases; nucleotides not matched to a gene: 8. CDR3 in amino acids: CASSSGSVSAGELFF. The CDR3 DNA is TGTGCCAGCAGTAGCGGGAGCGTATCGGCCGGGGAGCTGTTTTTT.

The chain combines TRBV23-1 with TRBJ1-2; 7 bases map to TRBD1. TRBV23-1 is marked as an open reading frame, function uncertain. The CDR3 is 12 amino acids. The V and J ends lost 7 bases and 4 bases, in that order; junction bases with no gene match: 3. The DNA of the CDR3 is TGCGCCAGCACCAGGGGGGGCTATGGCTACACCTTC. Its protein product is CASTRGGYGYTF.

CDR3 in amino acids: CSVVAGWYGYTF. The CDR3 DNA sequence: TGCAGCGTTGTGGCAGGGTGGTATGGCTACACCTTC. V and J are TRBV29-1 and TRBJ1-2, with a weak D call TRBD1 (5 bases). Germline CDR1 SQVTM, CDR2 ANQGSEA. The CDR3 sequence is 12 residues long. V shed 4 bases and J shed 5 bases, with 11 bases lying between them. The whole variable domain, filled in from reference TRBV29-1 and TRBJ1-2, reads SAVISQKPSRDICQRGTSLTIQCQVDSQVTMMFWYRQQPGQSLTLIATANQGSEATYESGFVIDKFPISRPNLTFSTLTVSNMSPEDSSIYLCSVVAGWYGYTFGSGTRLTVV.

The chain has TRBV10-3 and TRBJ2-1; tentatively, D is TRBD2 (5 bases). Germline CDR1 reads ENHRY; CDR2 reads SYGVKD. The length of the CDR3 is 15 residues. V lost 2 bases to trimming and J lost 0 bases, with 8 bases between them. The CDR3 sequence: CAISESGSSYNEQFF. The CDR3 nucleotides are TGTGCCATCAGTGAGAGCGGAAGCTCCTACAATGAGCAGTTCTTC.

The rearrangement joins TRBV7-2 to TRBJ2-1, with TRBD1 matching over 9 bases. The CDR3 covers 15 residues. Losses at the gene ends were 5 bases for V and 0 bases for J; bases not matched to a gene: 2. Germline-derived CDR1 and CDR2 are SGHTA and FQGNSA. Here the CDR3 DNA reads TGTGCCAGCAGCGCGGACAGGGGCTCCTACAATGAGCAGTTCTTC. It translates to CASSADRGSYNEQFF.

J is TRBJ2-1 and V is TRBV6-5; D may be TRBD1 or TRBD2 (5 bases each). The CDR3 is 11 residues long. The V gene's germline CDR1 is MNHEY and CDR2 SVGAGI. The V and J ends lost 5 bases and 13 bases respectively, with 12 bases between them. The chain's CDR3 is CASSDGARQFF. CDR3 sequence (DNA): TGTGCCAGCAGTGACGGGGCCCGCCAGTTCTTC.

V usage is TRBV10-3 and J usage is TRBJ2-7, with D perhaps matching TRBD1 (5 bases). This CDR3 is built from 15 residues. Deletions cut 2 bases from V and 3 bases from J, with 14 bases between. Germline V gene lookup returns CDR1 ENHRY and CDR2 SYGVKD. The CDR3 DNA sequence: TGTGCCATCAGTGAGGTTGGCAGGGAAGGCTACGAGCAGTACTTC. Translation: CAISEVGREGYEQYF.

The chain links TRBV9 to TRBJ2-2; D is uncertain. Deletions cut 3 bases from V and 6 bases from J, with 3 bases between. The CDR3 spans 11 residues. The germline gives CDR1 SGDLS, CDR2 YYNGEE. The CDR3 here is CASSEAGELFF. Here the CDR3 DNA reads TGTGCCAGCAGCGAGGCCGGGGAGCTGTTTTTT.